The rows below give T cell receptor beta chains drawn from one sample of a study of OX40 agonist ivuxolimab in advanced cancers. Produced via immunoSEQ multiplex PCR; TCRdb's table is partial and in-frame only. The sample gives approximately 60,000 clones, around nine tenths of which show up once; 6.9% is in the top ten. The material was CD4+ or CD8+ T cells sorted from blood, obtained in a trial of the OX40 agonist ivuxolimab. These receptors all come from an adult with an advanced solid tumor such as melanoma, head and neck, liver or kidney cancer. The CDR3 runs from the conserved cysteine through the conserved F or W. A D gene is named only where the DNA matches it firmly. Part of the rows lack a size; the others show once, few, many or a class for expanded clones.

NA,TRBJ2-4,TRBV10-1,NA,TGCGCCAGCAGTGAGTCTACGGGGCAGGGGAGATACATTCAGTACTTC,CASSESTGQGRYIQYF
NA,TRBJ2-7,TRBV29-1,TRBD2,TGCAGCGTTGAAGGGGCCCGGGACAGGGGAGCGGGACTAGCGGGAGACGAGCAGTACTTC,CSVEGARDRGAGLAGDEQYF
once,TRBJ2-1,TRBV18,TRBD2,TGTGCCAGCTCACCCCCGGGACTAGCGGGAAACAATGAGCAGTTCTTC,CASSPPGLAGNNEQFF
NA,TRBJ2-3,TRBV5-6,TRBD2,TGTGCCAGCGGTTTCCCCCCGGGACTAGCGGGCACAGATACGCAGTATTTT,CASGFPPGLAGTDTQYF
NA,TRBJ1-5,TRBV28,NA,TGTGCCAGCAGTATACAGGGTCACCAGCCCCAGCATTTT,CASSIQGHQPQHF
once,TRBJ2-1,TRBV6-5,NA,TGTGCCAGCAGTCTTGGATACAATGAGCAGTTCTTC,CASSLGYNEQFF
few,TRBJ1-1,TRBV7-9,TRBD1,TGTGCCAGCAGCTTAAGGGACAGTTCTGAAGCTTTCTTT,CASSLRDSSEAFF
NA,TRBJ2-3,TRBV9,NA,TGTGCCAGCACCTGGGGTGGGGAGACAGATACGCAGTATTTT,CASTWGGETDTQYF
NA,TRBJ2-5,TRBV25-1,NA,TGTGCCAGCAGTGATTTCACAGACCAAGAGACCCAGTACTTC,CASSDFTDQETQYF
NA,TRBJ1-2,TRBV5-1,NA,TGCGCCAGCAGTGCTGACCTAGGGGGCTACACCTTC,CASSADLGGYTF
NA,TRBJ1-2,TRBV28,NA,TGTGCCAGCAGTCGAGAGAGGGGGGTCGGCTATGGCTACACCTTC,CASSRERGVGYGYTF
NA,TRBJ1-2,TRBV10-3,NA,TGTGCCATCAGTGAGAGGACGGACGACTATGGCTACACCTTC,CAISERTDDYGYTF
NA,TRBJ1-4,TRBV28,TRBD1,TGTGCCAGCAGTCGCCTACAGGGGAGGGATGAAAAACTGTTTTTT,CASSRLQGRDEKLFF
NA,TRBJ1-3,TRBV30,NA,TGTGCCTGGAGGGCCATACACGGGACCTCTGGAAACACCATATATTTT,CAWRAIHGTSGNTIYF
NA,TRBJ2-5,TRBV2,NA,TGTGCCAGCAGGGGAGCCCCACAAGAGACCCAGTACTTC,CASRGAPQETQYF
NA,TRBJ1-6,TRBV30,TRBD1,TGTGCCTGGAGGGGACAGAGCAATAATTCACCCCTCCACTTT,CAWRGQSNNSPLHF
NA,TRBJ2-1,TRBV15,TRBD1,TGTGCCACCAGCCCACTTCCCGGGACAGGGGTACACAATGAGCAGTTCTTC,CATSPLPGTGVHNEQFF
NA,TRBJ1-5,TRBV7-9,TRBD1,TGTGCCAGCAGCTTAGATAGCCAGGGGGTAAGGCCCCAGCATTTT,CASSLDSQGVRPQHF
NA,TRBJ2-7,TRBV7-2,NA,TGTGCCAGCAGCTTAGTAGGGAACTCCTACGAGCAGTACTTC,CASSLVGNSYEQYF
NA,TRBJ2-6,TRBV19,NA,TGTGCCAGTAATCCTGGCGCCTCTGGGGCCAACGTCCTGACTTTC,CASNPGASGANVLTF
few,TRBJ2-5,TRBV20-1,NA,TGCAGTGCTTCGTATCAGGGGAGCCAGTACTTC,CSASYQGSQYF
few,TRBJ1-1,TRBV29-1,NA,TGCAGCGTGAAGAACACTGAAGCTTTCTTT,CSVKNTEAFF
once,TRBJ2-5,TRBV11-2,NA,TGTGCCAGCAGCCCCCACCGGGAGACCCAGTACTTC,CASSPHRETQYF
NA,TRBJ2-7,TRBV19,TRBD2,TGTGCCAGTAGTCCGAAGCGACTAGCGGGAGGAAGACACGAGCAGTACTTC,CASSPKRLAGGRHEQYF
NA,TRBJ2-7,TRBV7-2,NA,TGTGCCAGCAGCTTGCCCGGGAGTTACGAGCAGTACTTC,CASSLPGSYEQYF
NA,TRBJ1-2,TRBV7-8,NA,TGTGCCAGCAGCTTGGGTGTCGGTGCTAACTATGGCTACACCTTC,CASSLGVGANYGYTF
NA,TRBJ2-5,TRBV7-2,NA,TGTGCCAGCAGCTCTCTAGAGACCCAGTACTTC,CASSSLETQYF